This TCR beta chain was documented in a study of blood T cell repertoires in COVID-19. Study background: The origin of the acute and convalescent COVID-19 samples was the United States, Italy and Spain. Sample material is recorded as cDNA or gDNA derived from T cells, B-cell-depleted T cells, or PBMCs.

Trimming removed 0 bases from V and 1 base from J; junction bases left unmatched: 2. Germline CDR1 and CDR2: SGHAT and FQNNGV. The CDR3 has 15 amino acids. Study processing details: Amplification with reference gene primers provided the estimates of nucleated cell counts. Only in-frame clones appear in the TCRdb table, and some are missing; sequencing was by immunoSEQ multiplex PCR. That table gives V, J and clone size, and the DNA gave D and trimming. The sample contains under 200,000 clones, 88% of which appear only once. The rearrangement links TRBV11-2 to TRBJ1-1; 7 positions match TRBD1. Material for sequencing was peripheral blood. The receptor was isolated from a man between 40 and 49 years old with active or convalescent COVID-19. The CDR3 DNA sequence: TGTGCCAGCAGCTTAGAGGGACAGAAGAACACTGAAGCTTTCTTT. Its translation is CASSLEGQKNTEAFF.